A selection of T cell receptor beta chains follows, all from one sample in a study of cytomegalovirus exposure and HLA in healthy donors. Produced via immunoSEQ multiplex PCR; TCRdb's table is partial and in-frame only. Counted here are around 300,000 clones, 84% occurring once; the ten biggest clones make up roughly 2%. Sequenced material: PBMCs. The receptors were gathered from a woman between 35 and 50 years old in good health and CMV-seropositive. The CDR3 runs from the conserved cysteine through the conserved F or W. The order of the fields is CDR3 DNA, CDR3 protein, J gene, D gene, V gene, clone size. A D gene is named only where the DNA matches it firmly. The size entry is marked missing in some rows and otherwise reads once, few, many or a size class.

CDR3nt: TGTGCCAGCAGACCTGCCGGGACACCGGGTTATGGCTACACCTTC
CDR3aa: CASRPAGTPGYGYTF
j_gene: TRBJ1-2
d_gene: NA
v_gene: TRBV27
abundance: NA

CDR3nt: TGTGCCAGCGGAATGAGGGTCTCTTATGGCTACACCTTC
CDR3aa: CASGMRVSYGYTF
j_gene: TRBJ1-2
d_gene: NA
v_gene: TRBV7-8
abundance: NA

CDR3nt: TGTGCCAGCAGCCCCCCTCCTAACTATGGCTACACCTTC
CDR3aa: CASSPPPNYGYTF
j_gene: TRBJ1-2
d_gene: NA
v_gene: TRBV13
abundance: NA

CDR3nt: TGTGCCAGCAGTCTACCTCGCGGGCTGGGTCGGAATGAGCAGTTCTTC
CDR3aa: CASSLPRGLGRNEQFF
j_gene: TRBJ2-1
d_gene: NA
v_gene: TRBV27
abundance: NA

CDR3nt: TGTGCCAGCAGTATACAGGGAGTACCCCTCCACTTT
CDR3aa: CASSIQGVPLHF
j_gene: TRBJ1-6
d_gene: NA
v_gene: TRBV28
abundance: NA

CDR3nt: TGTGCCAGCAGCTTGAGGGACACCGGGGAGCTGTTTTTT
CDR3aa: CASSLRDTGELFF
j_gene: TRBJ2-2
d_gene: NA
v_gene: TRBV9
abundance: NA

CDR3nt: TGTGCCAGCAGCTTTTACATGGAGGAGACCCAGTACTTC
CDR3aa: CASSFYMEETQYF
j_gene: TRBJ2-5
d_gene: NA
v_gene: TRBV7-6
abundance: once

CDR3nt: TGTGCCAGCCAGTCGCGGGGACAGGGAGAGACCCAGTACTTC
CDR3aa: CASQSRGQGETQYF
j_gene: TRBJ2-5
d_gene: TRBD1
v_gene: TRBV6-6
abundance: NA

CDR3nt: TGTGCCAGCAGCTTAGTAGTGGCAGGGCTTCCTTCCGATACGCAGTATTTT
CDR3aa: CASSLVVAGLPSDTQYF
j_gene: TRBJ2-3
d_gene: NA
v_gene: TRBV7-6
abundance: once

CDR3nt: TGTGCCAGTAGTATCCGATCTACCACAGGGGCCGGGGAGCTGTTTTTT
CDR3aa: CASSIRSTTGAGELFF
j_gene: TRBJ2-2
d_gene: TRBD1
v_gene: TRBV19
abundance: NA

CDR3nt: TGTGCCAGCAGTTTATCGGGAGAGGGTCGTTCTCAGCCCCAGCATTTT
CDR3aa: CASSLSGEGRSQPQHF
j_gene: TRBJ1-5
d_gene: NA
v_gene: TRBV27
abundance: NA

CDR3nt: TGCGCCAGCAGCCGAGGGAACACCGGGGAGCTGTTTTTT
CDR3aa: CASSRGNTGELFF
j_gene: TRBJ2-2
d_gene: NA
v_gene: TRBV4-3
abundance: NA

CDR3nt: TGTGCCTGGATCCCCGACAGGTTAGAGAACACTGAAGCTTTCTTT
CDR3aa: CAWIPDRLENTEAFF
j_gene: TRBJ1-1
d_gene: NA
v_gene: TRBV30
abundance: NA

CDR3nt: TGTGCCAGCAGCTTGGGGACAGGCCCCTACGAGCAGTACTTC
CDR3aa: CASSLGTGPYEQYF
j_gene: TRBJ2-7
d_gene: TRBD1
v_gene: TRBV5-6
abundance: NA

CDR3nt: TGTGCCAGCAGTCTCCGGAGGGGGGGAGCGGGAGTAAAAGAGACCCAGTACTTC
CDR3aa: CASSLRRGGAGVKETQYF
j_gene: TRBJ2-5
d_gene: TRBD2
v_gene: TRBV27
abundance: NA

CDR3nt: TGTGCCAGCAGCTCGGTCATGAACACTGAAGCTTTCTTT
CDR3aa: CASSSVMNTEAFF
j_gene: TRBJ1-1
d_gene: NA
v_gene: TRBV11-3
abundance: once

CDR3nt: TGTGCCAGCAGTCGCAGGGACAGGGCCTTTTCCTACGAGCAGTACTTC
CDR3aa: CASSRRDRAFSYEQYF
j_gene: TRBJ2-7
d_gene: TRBD1
v_gene: TRBV28
abundance: NA

CDR3nt: TGTGCCAGCAGCCCGCCGGGACAGGGGTTGCAGTACTTC
CDR3aa: CASSPPGQGLQYF
j_gene: TRBJ2-7
d_gene: TRBD1
v_gene: TRBV7-9
abundance: few

CDR3nt: TGTGCCAGCAGCCAGTTTACAGGGGTAGAATCCTTC
CDR3aa: CASSQFTGVESF
j_gene: TRBJ1-2
d_gene: TRBD1
v_gene: TRBV14
abundance: NA

CDR3nt: TGTGCCAGCACCTTGTGGGGGCTTAGGGAAGCGGACCAGCAGATTTTGGGTTTT
CDR3aa: CASTLWGLREADQQILGF
j_gene: TRBJ2-3
d_gene: NA
v_gene: TRBV28
abundance: NA

CDR3nt: TGTGCCAGTAGTATGTCTGACAGGGCTAACTATGGCTACACCTTC
CDR3aa: CASSMSDRANYGYTF
j_gene: TRBJ1-2
d_gene: TRBD1
v_gene: TRBV19
abundance: NA

CDR3nt: TGTGCCAGCAGCTTGGCGGGACAAGTACAAGAGACCCAGTACTTC
CDR3aa: CASSLAGQVQETQYF
j_gene: TRBJ2-5
d_gene: NA
v_gene: TRBV5-8
abundance: NA

CDR3nt: TGTGCCAGCTCACCAACGGGAGAGAAATACGAGCAGTACTTC
CDR3aa: CASSPTGEKYEQYF
j_gene: TRBJ2-7
d_gene: NA
v_gene: TRBV18
abundance: NA

CDR3nt: TGTGCCAGCAGACACGGGACTTCCGGGGAGCTGTTTTTT
CDR3aa: CASRHGTSGELFF
j_gene: TRBJ2-2
d_gene: NA
v_gene: TRBV5-4
abundance: NA

CDR3nt: TGTGCCAGCAGCTTTAGGGACAGGGGGTCCTACGAGCAGTACTTC
CDR3aa: CASSFRDRGSYEQYF
j_gene: TRBJ2-7
d_gene: TRBD1
v_gene: TRBV7-3
abundance: once

CDR3nt: TGTGCCAGCAGTGTTGCTGGGCTGGGCGAAAAACTGTTTTTT
CDR3aa: CASSVAGLGEKLFF
j_gene: TRBJ1-4
d_gene: NA
v_gene: TRBV28
abundance: NA

CDR3nt: TGTGCCAGCAGCTTCACGTCACGGGGGTTGACTGAAGCTTTCTTT
CDR3aa: CASSFTSRGLTEAFF
j_gene: TRBJ1-1
d_gene: NA
v_gene: TRBV5-5
abundance: NA

CDR3nt: TGTGCCATCGGGGGCGCGGGCGGGAGCTCGGATGAGCAGTTCTTC
CDR3aa: CAIGGAGGSSDEQFF
j_gene: TRBJ2-1
d_gene: NA
v_gene: TRBV10-3
abundance: once

CDR3nt: TGTGCCAGCCGGGACAGGGGATCCTATGGCTACACCTTC
CDR3aa: CASRDRGSYGYTF
j_gene: TRBJ1-2
d_gene: TRBD1
v_gene: TRBV19
abundance: NA

CDR3nt: TGTGCCAGTAGTATTGCAGGGAGGGGCACTGAAGCTTTCTTT
CDR3aa: CASSIAGRGTEAFF
j_gene: TRBJ1-1
d_gene: NA
v_gene: TRBV19
abundance: NA

CDR3nt: TGTGCCAGCCGTGGACTAGCGGGACCCGCTACCTACAATGAGCAGTTCTTC
CDR3aa: CASRGLAGPATYNEQFF
j_gene: TRBJ2-1
d_gene: TRBD2
v_gene: TRBV7-8
abundance: NA

CDR3nt: TGTGCCAGCAGAAGCTCAGGGTTCACTAATGAAAAACTGTTTTTT
CDR3aa: CASRSSGFTNEKLFF
j_gene: TRBJ1-4
d_gene: NA
v_gene: TRBV2
abundance: NA

CDR3nt: TGTGCCAGCAGTGAACAAAGGGGAGATACGCAGTATTTT
CDR3aa: CASSEQRGDTQYF
j_gene: TRBJ2-3
d_gene: NA
v_gene: TRBV6-1
abundance: few

CDR3nt: TGTGCCAGCAGCTCCACCGGGACAGATTTTATCTATGGCTACACCTTC
CDR3aa: CASSSTGTDFIYGYTF
j_gene: TRBJ1-2
d_gene: TRBD1
v_gene: TRBV27
abundance: NA

CDR3nt: TGTGCCAGCTCACCACCAATCGCGTCAGGGGAACTTAATGAAAAACTGTTTTTT
CDR3aa: CASSPPIASGELNEKLFF
j_gene: TRBJ1-4
d_gene: NA
v_gene: TRBV18
abundance: NA

CDR3nt: TGTGCCATCAGTGAGGCGAGGACAGGGGGCGATGAGCAGTTCTTC
CDR3aa: CAISEARTGGDEQFF
j_gene: TRBJ2-1
d_gene: TRBD1
v_gene: TRBV10-3
abundance: NA

CDR3nt: TGTGCCAGCAGTGTGACAGCCCTGAACACCGGGGAGCTGTTTTTT
CDR3aa: CASSVTALNTGELFF
j_gene: TRBJ2-2
d_gene: NA
v_gene: TRBV6-1
abundance: NA

CDR3nt: TGTGCCAGCAGAGGCCGCCCGAGGGACTATGGCTACACCTTC
CDR3aa: CASRGRPRDYGYTF
j_gene: TRBJ1-2
d_gene: NA
v_gene: TRBV19
abundance: NA

CDR3nt: TGTGCCAGCAGGCCAGGGGGCGCAGGGTCAAGCACTGAAGCTTTCTTT
CDR3aa: CASRPGGAGSSTEAFF
j_gene: TRBJ1-1
d_gene: TRBD1
v_gene: TRBV2
abundance: NA

CDR3nt: TGTGCCAGCAGCAGAGCGGGGCCGTCCCGCAATGAGCAGTTCTTC
CDR3aa: CASSRAGPSRNEQFF
j_gene: TRBJ2-1
d_gene: TRBD2
v_gene: TRBV7-9
abundance: NA

CDR3nt: TGTGCCAGCAGTTCGGCCGGGACAGGGTCACCCTTAGGGTACACAGATACGCAGTATTTT
CDR3aa: CASSSAGTGSPLGYTDTQYF
j_gene: TRBJ2-3
d_gene: TRBD1
v_gene: TRBV28
abundance: NA

CDR3nt: TGTGCCAGCAGTTTAACAACTAGCAATCAGCCCCAGCATTTT
CDR3aa: CASSLTTSNQPQHF
j_gene: TRBJ1-5
d_gene: NA
v_gene: TRBV28
abundance: few

CDR3nt: TGTGCCAGCAGAGCGGGACTAGCGGGATCCTACGAGCAGTACTTC
CDR3aa: CASRAGLAGSYEQYF
j_gene: TRBJ2-7
d_gene: TRBD2
v_gene: TRBV28
abundance: NA

CDR3nt: TGCGCCAGCAGCCAAAGCACAGGGCGATCCTACGAGCAGTACTTC
CDR3aa: CASSQSTGRSYEQYF
j_gene: TRBJ2-7
d_gene: NA
v_gene: TRBV4-3
abundance: NA

CDR3nt: TGTGCCTGGAGTCCCCAGGGGAGGGTTGTAGAGCCCCAGCATTTT
CDR3aa: CAWSPQGRVVEPQHF
j_gene: TRBJ1-5
d_gene: NA
v_gene: TRBV30
abundance: NA

CDR3nt: TGTGCCAGCAGCTTAGCGCTACCGAACACTGAAGCTTTCTTT
CDR3aa: CASSLALPNTEAFF
j_gene: TRBJ1-1
d_gene: NA
v_gene: TRBV7-9
abundance: NA

CDR3nt: TGTGCCAGTAGTATATCTCCGGGACAGGTTTCCTATGGCTACACCTTC
CDR3aa: CASSISPGQVSYGYTF
j_gene: TRBJ1-2
d_gene: TRBD1
v_gene: TRBV19
abundance: NA

CDR3nt: TGTGCCAGCAGTGACCCCGTTGGGGCGAGTGGGGCTTTCTTT
CDR3aa: CASSDPVGASGAFF
j_gene: TRBJ1-1
d_gene: NA
v_gene: TRBV25-1
abundance: NA

CDR3nt: TGTGCCAGCAGTTTAACAGGGGGCATCTACGAGCAGTACTTC
CDR3aa: CASSLTGGIYEQYF
j_gene: TRBJ2-7
d_gene: TRBD1
v_gene: TRBV27
abundance: NA

CDR3nt: TGTGCTAGTGCTCAGACAGGGGTACTCTACGAGCAGTACTTC
CDR3aa: CASAQTGVLYEQYF
j_gene: TRBJ2-7
d_gene: TRBD1
v_gene: TRBV12-5
abundance: NA

CDR3nt: TGTGCCAGCAGCTCCAGGACTAGCGGCACGCTTGCCTCCGAGCAGTACTTC
CDR3aa: CASSSRTSGTLASEQYF
j_gene: TRBJ2-7
d_gene: TRBD2
v_gene: TRBV7-6
abundance: NA

CDR3nt: TGCGCCAGCAGCTTCGGTACCACAGGGCGAGAGACCCAGTACTTC
CDR3aa: CASSFGTTGRETQYF
j_gene: TRBJ2-5
d_gene: NA
v_gene: TRBV5-1
abundance: NA

CDR3nt: TGTGCCACCAGCAGAGATTTGCCGGCGAACACCGGGGAGCTGTTTTTT
CDR3aa: CATSRDLPANTGELFF
j_gene: TRBJ2-2
d_gene: NA
v_gene: TRBV15
abundance: once